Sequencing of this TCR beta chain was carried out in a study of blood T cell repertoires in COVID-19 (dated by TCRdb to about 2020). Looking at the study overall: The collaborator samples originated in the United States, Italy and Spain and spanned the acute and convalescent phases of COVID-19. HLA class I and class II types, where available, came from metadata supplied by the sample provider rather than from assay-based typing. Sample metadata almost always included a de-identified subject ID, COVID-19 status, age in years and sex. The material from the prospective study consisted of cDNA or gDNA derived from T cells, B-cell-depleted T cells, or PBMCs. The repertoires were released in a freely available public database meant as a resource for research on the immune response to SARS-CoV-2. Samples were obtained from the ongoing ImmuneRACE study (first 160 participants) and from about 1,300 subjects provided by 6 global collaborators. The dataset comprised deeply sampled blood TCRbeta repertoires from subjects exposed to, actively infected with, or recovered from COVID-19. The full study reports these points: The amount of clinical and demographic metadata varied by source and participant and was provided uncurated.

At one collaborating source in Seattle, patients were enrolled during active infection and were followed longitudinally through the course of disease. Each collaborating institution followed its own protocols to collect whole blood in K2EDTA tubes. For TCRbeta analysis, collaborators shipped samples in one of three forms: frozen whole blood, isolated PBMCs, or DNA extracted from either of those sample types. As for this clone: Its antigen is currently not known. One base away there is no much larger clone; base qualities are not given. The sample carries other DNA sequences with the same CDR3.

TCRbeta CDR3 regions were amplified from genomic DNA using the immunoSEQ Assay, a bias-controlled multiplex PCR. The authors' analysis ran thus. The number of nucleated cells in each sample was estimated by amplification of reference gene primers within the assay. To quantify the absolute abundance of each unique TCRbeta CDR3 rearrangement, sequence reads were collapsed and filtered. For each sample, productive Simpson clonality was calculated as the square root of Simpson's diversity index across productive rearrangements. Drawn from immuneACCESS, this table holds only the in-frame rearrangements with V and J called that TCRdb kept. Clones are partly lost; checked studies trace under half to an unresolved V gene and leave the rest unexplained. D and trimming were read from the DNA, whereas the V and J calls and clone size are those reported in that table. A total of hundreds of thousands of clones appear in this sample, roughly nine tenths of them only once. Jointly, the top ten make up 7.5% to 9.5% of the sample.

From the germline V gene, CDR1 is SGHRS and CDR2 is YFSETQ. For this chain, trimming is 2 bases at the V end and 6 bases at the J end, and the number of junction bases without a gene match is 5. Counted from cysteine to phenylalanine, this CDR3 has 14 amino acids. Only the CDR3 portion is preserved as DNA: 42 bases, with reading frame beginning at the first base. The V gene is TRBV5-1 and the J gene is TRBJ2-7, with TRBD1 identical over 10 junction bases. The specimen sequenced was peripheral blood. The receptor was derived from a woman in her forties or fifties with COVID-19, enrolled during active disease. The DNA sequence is TGCGCCAGCAGCTTAGGGGACAGGGGCGGCGAGCAGTACTTC. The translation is CASSLGDRGGEQYF.